The clone carrying this T cell receptor beta chain was observed many times. This entry is derived from a study of T cells in Graves' hyperthyroidism and ophthalmopathy. This CDR3 spans 14 amino acids. V lost 6 bases and J 2 bases, leaving 10 bases between the germline ends. Germline V lookup: CDR1 MNHEY, CDR2 SMNVEV (reference sequence). RNA transcripts were the template for amplifying TCR beta CDR3 regions. The HTBI primer set served for first-round RT-PCR of the TCR CDR3. TCRdb itself ran the multiplex PCR reads through MiXCR, one entry per CDR3 protein. This table has about 350,000 distinct CDR3 sequences, around 13% appearing once.

The TCR sequence derives from a woman aged 40 to 49 with Graves' ophthalmopathy. V usage is TRBV27 and J usage is TRBJ2-2; D is possibly TRBD2 (5 bases). The sequenced material came from blood. This chain's CDR3 is CASRTGINTGELFF. Here the CDR3 DNA reads TGTGCCAGCAGAACCGGGATAAACACCGGGGAGCTGTTTTTT.